This T cell receptor beta chain was obtained from a study of CD8 T cells in ankylosing spondylitis. Study conclusions and caveats: Made up of under ten highly homologous variants, a TCR beta motif appeared characteristic of ankylosing spondylitis blood. From matched ankylosing spondylitis synovial fluid, disease-linked clones were reportedly recovered at significantly enriched levels. CD8+ cells made up the disease-linked clones, which were relatively rare in peripheral blood.

MiXCR, run by TCRdb on the 5' RACE reads, gives a single entry per CDR3 protein. The sample records fewer than 250,000 distinct CDR3 sequences, about 18% being singletons. Germline V gene data show CDR1 as SGHDT and CDR2 as YYEEEE. This CDR3 contains 16 residues. The V end lost 1 base, the J end lost 1 base, and 12 bases lay between the germline ends. As regards this clonotype: Its target is not known.

Sequenced sample: blood, either unsorted or a sorted T cell fraction (not recorded which). The chain couples TRBV5-6 to TRBJ2-1; D possibly matches TRBD1 or TRBD2 (5 bases each). This TCR derives from a male donor with ankylosing spondylitis. CDR3: CASSLSRDPSYNEQFF. The CDR3 region has the DNA TGTGCCAGCAGCTTGAGCCGGGACCCGTCCTACAATGAGCAGTTCTTC.